The present T cell receptor beta chain was sequenced within a study of cytomegalovirus exposure and HLA in healthy donors. Study-wide points: A later analysis, which compared TCR beta chains of equal frequency, found the HLA-associated ones more clonally expanded. Several V segments, TRBV6-2 and TRBV6-3 among them, could not be told apart and were dropped.

Unmatched junction bases numbered 10, after V lost 6 bases and J lost 5 bases. This CDR3 spans 16 amino acids. The germline V gene has CDR1 MNHEY and CDR2 SMNVEV (reference sequence). A note on this clone: Its antigen is currently unknown.

While unrecorded immune exposures were likely, the donors were nominally healthy when sampled. Both 60 Vbeta primers and 13 Jbeta primers went into the PCR. In the original processing: About 11 million of tens of millions of unique TCR beta chains were shared, per a later count. Assay used: immunoSEQ multiplex PCR; TCRdb lists only in-frame clones, some missing. V and J calls and clone size are given by that table; D and trimming were obtained from the DNA. The sample has about 160,000 clones, 85% seen once; the top ten hold 1%. The receptor's source is a boy aged 2 to 10 in good health and CMV-seronegative. V usage is TRBV27 and J usage is TRBJ1-1, with TRBD1 identical over 12 bases. Sequenced material: PBMCs. For the CDR3, the DNA is TGTGCCAGCAGCTCCCCGGGACAGGGGGCAAGAACTGAAGCTTTCTTT. Protein: CASSSPGQGARTEAFF.